Below, 19 T cell receptor beta chains from the same sample are listed, as sequenced in a study of cytomegalovirus exposure and HLA in healthy donors. PCR was performed using 60 Vbeta and 13 Jbeta primers. Libraries were prepared by immunoSEQ multiplex PCR; TCRdb keeps only in-frame clonotypes and omits some of them. The profile shows under 150,000 clones, under 85% of them singletons. Material for sequencing was PBMCs. Receptors were obtained from a man between 18 and 29 years old in good health and CMV-seronegative.

This clone has just a few counts. The junction differs from germline at one of its ends, possibly a read error. The chain has TRBV2 and TRBJ1-2; D unclear. Germline CDR1 reads SNHLY; CDR2 reads FYNNEI. This CDR3 contains 11 residues. The CDR3 here is CASSEGRRTAF. CDR3 coding DNA: TGTGCCAGCAGTGAAGGAAGGCGTACAGCCTTC.

The chain is built from TRBV4-2 and TRBJ2-3, with 7 bases lining up with TRBD1. V lost 4 bases, J lost 4 bases, and 5 bases stayed unmatched. Germline CDR1 is LGHNA and CDR2 is YNFKEQ. CDR3 size: 14 residues. Here the CDR3 reads CASSPGGGADTQYF. The CDR3 DNA sequence: TGTGCCAGCAGCCCAGGGGGTGGGGCAGATACGCAGTATTTT.

The rearrangement links TRBV4-1 to TRBJ2-7, with D tentatively TRBD2 (6 bases). Germline V gene sequence: CDR1 MGHRA, CDR2 YSYEKL. The CDR3 extends over 16 amino acids. Deletions cut 0 bases from V and 3 bases from J, with 15 bases between. CDR3 in DNA: TGCGCCAGCAGCCAAGATCAAGGAGGGGTGGACTACGAGCAGTACTTC. Protein: CASSQDQGGVDYEQYF.

The CDR3 DNA reads as TGCGCCAGCAGCACCCAGGGGGAAGGACAGCCCCAGCATTTT. Protein sequence: CASSTQGEGQPQHF. The chain links TRBV5-1 to TRBJ1-5, with 7 bases fitting TRBD1. The CDR3 is made up of 14 amino acids. With V trimmed by 4 bases and J by 7 bases, 8 bases remained unmatched. Germline V CDR1 and CDR2: SGHRS, YFSETQ.

This clone was picked up one time. V gene TRBV5-1 combines with J gene TRBJ1-1; the D gene is possibly TRBD1 (5 bases). Trimming took 4 bases from V and 5 from J, leaving 12 bases between them. The germline V gene encodes CDR1 SGHRS and CDR2 YFSETQ. The length of the CDR3 is 13 residues. The CDR3 loop reads CASSENRGTEAFF. In DNA form, the CDR3 reads TGCGCCAGCAGCGAAAATCGGGGGACTGAAGCTTTCTTT.

This clone was counted only a few times. DNA of the CDR3: TGTGCCAGCAGCCACCGACAGGGAGGTACTGAAGCTTTCTTT. Its protein is CASSHRQGGTEAFF. The V call is TRBV6-6, the J call TRBJ1-1, with TRBD1 matching over 7 bases. This CDR3 spans 14 amino acids. The J segment lost 5 bases and the V segment lost 6 bases, leaving 9 bases of the junction unmatched. Germline CDR1 is MNHNY and CDR2 is SVGAGI (reference sequence).

V is TRBV9 and J is TRBJ1-5; 8 bases align to TRBD1. The CDR3 consists of 15 residues. V lost 2 bases, J lost 5 bases, and 6 bases stayed unmatched. CDR1 is SGDLS and CDR2 is YYNGEE in the germline V gene. CDR3 bases: TGTGCCAGCAGCGTGTCAGGGGGCGAGGATCAGCCCCAGCATTTT. Its protein product is CASSVSGGEDQPQHF.

This chain uses TRBV7-8 with TRBJ1-2; perhaps TRBD1 as D (6 bases). This CDR3 has 17 amino acids. Trimming removed 5 bases from V and 3 bases from J, with 22 bases in between. Germline V lookup: CDR1 SGHVS, CDR2 FQNEAQ. CDR3 bases: TGTGCCAGCAGCCGGACAGCTGGAGTGAACTTGGACTATGGCTACACCTTC. Its protein product is CASSRTAGVNLDYGYTF.

V gene TRBV10-3 combines with J gene TRBJ2-7, with D perhaps TRBD1 (6 bases). The CDR3 is 14 residues long. V dropped 0 bases and J dropped 5 bases, with 11 bases sitting between them. In germline, CDR1 is ENHRY, CDR2 SYGVKD. The CDR3 loop reads CAISESRGSHEQYF. For the CDR3, the DNA is TGTGCCATCAGTGAGTCAAGGGGGAGCCACGAGCAGTACTTC.

The chain is built from TRBV28 and TRBJ1-1; TRBD1 is a possible D gene (6 bases). This CDR3 region has 14 residues. Trimming removed 1 base at V and 3 bases at J, with 9 bases between. Per germline, CDR1 MDHEN and CDR2 SYDVKM. The CDR3: CASSLFGGHTEAFF. For the CDR3, the DNA is TGTGCCAGCAGTTTATTCGGGGGGCACACTGAAGCTTTCTTT. Full variable domain (missing parts from reference TRBV28 and TRBJ1-1): DVKVTQSSRYLVKRTGEKVFLECVQDMDHENMFWYRQDPGLGLRLIYFSYDVKMKEKGDIPEGYSVSREKKERFSLILESASTNQTSMYLCASSLFGGHTEAFFGQGTRLTVV.

The chain combines TRBV19 with TRBJ1-1; tentatively, D is TRBD1 (6 bases). Trimming removed 8 bases at V and 1 base at J, with 11 bases between. CDR3 length: 13 residues. Germline V gene sequence: CDR1 LNHDA, CDR2 SQIVND (reference sequence). The CDR3 spells CASPNRANTEAFF. The CDR3 region has the DNA TGTGCCAGTCCCAACAGGGCGAACACTGAAGCTTTCTTT.

This clone has just one count. The rearrangement links TRBV10-2 to TRBJ1-5; 7 nucleotides match TRBD1. The germline V gene encodes CDR1 WSHSY and CDR2 SAAADI. V was pared by 7 bases and J by 9 bases, with 18 bases of the junction left unmatched. This CDR3 region has 16 residues. In DNA form, the CDR3 reads TGCGCCAGCACCCGCGGAGAGGGGGCCTCGATTAGGCCCCAGCATTTT. Residues: CASTRGEGASIRPQHF.

The chain has TRBV7-6 and TRBJ2-1, with 7 bases that match TRBD1. The CDR3 runs to 15 residues. The V segment lost 5 bases and the J segment 3 bases; nucleotides outside the gene matches: 7. Per the germline V gene, CDR1 is SGHVS and CDR2 is FNYEAQ. The CDR3 loop reads CASSALTGFYNEQFF. For the CDR3, the DNA is TGTGCCAGCAGCGCGTTGACAGGGTTCTACAATGAGCAGTTCTTC.

This chain uses TRBV19 with TRBJ2-3; TRBD1 aligns across 8 bases. Per germline, CDR1 LNHDA and CDR2 SQIVND (reference sequence). The CDR3 is 17 amino acids. With 0 bases clipped from V and 3 bases from J, the junction kept 8 bases outside the gene matches. For the CDR3, the DNA is TGTGCCAGTAGTATAGAGGGCAGGGGGCGGGATACAGATACGCAGTATTTT. It specifies CASSIEGRGRDTDTQYF.

The chain has TRBV5-1 and TRBJ1-2; D might be TRBD1 (6 bases). The V gene lost 3 bases and the J gene lost 0 bases, with 24 bases spanning the gap. Germline CDR1 SGHRS, CDR2 YFSETQ. This CDR3 is built from 19 residues. The CDR3 DNA reads as TGCGCCAGCAGCTCGCCATCACGCGACACAGGGACGTCTAACTATGGCTACACCTTC. Translating gives CASSSPSRDTGTSNYGYTF.

The chain employs TRBV7-6 and TRBJ1-2, with D possibly TRBD1 on 6 matching bases. The CDR3 is 13 amino acids. V was clipped by 1 base and J by 8 bases, with 11 bases between them. CDR1 and CDR2 (germline): SGHVS, FNYEAQ. For the CDR3, the DNA is TGTGCCAGCAGCTTAGGGCCCCAGGGGGGCTACACCTTC. Residues: CASSLGPQGGYTF.

The chain links TRBV5-6 to TRBJ2-7, with a possible D match to TRBD2 (7 bases). Germline values: CDR1 SGHDT, CDR2 YYEEEE. There are 17 residues in the CDR3. V lost 4 bases to trimming and J lost 1 base, with 21 bases between them. This CDR3 reads CASSPWGRGYESYEQYF. The CDR3 DNA reads as TGTGCCAGCAGCCCATGGGGGAGGGGGTACGAATCCTACGAGCAGTACTTC.

This clone was seen once. The gene calls are TRBV20-1 and TRBJ2-1; a weak D match, TRBD2 (5 bases). The V gene's germline CDR1 is DFQATT and CDR2 SNEGSKA (reference sequence). This CDR3 region has 11 residues. Trimming took 2 bases from V and 9 from J, leaving 8 bases between them. CDR3 amino acids: CSARQRGEQFF. The CDR3 DNA sequence: TGCAGTGCTAGACAACGGGGTGAGCAGTTCTTC.

The chain recombines TRBV30 with TRBJ2-2, with a tentative D call TRBD2 (5 bases). Deletions cut 6 bases from V and 4 bases from J, with 9 bases between. The CDR3 spans 12 residues. From germline, CDR1 is GTSNPN and CDR2 SVGIG (reference sequence). This CDR3 reads CACTRSTGELFF. CDR3 sequence (DNA): TGTGCCTGCACTAGAAGCACCGGGGAGCTGTTTTTT.